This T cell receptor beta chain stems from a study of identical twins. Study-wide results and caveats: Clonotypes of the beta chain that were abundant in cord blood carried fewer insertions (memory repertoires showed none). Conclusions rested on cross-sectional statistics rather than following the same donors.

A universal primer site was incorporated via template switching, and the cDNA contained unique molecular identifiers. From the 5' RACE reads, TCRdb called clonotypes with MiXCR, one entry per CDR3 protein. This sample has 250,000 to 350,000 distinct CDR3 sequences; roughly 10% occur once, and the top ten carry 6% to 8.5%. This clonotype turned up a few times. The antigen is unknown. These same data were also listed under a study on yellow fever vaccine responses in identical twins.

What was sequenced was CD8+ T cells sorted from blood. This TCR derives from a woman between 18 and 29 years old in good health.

Here the CDR3 reads CASSSRGSGNLTDTQYF. The CDR3 DNA reads TGTGCCAGCAGCTCGAGGGGTAGCGGGAACCTCACAGATACGCAGTATTTT. J is TRBJ2-3 and V is TRBV13; 8 bases fit TRBD2. After removal of 4 bases from V and 2 bases from J, the junction contained 11 bases not matched to a gene. The CDR3 sequence is 17 residues long. CDR1 is PRHDT, CDR2 FYEKMQ, per germline (reference sequence).